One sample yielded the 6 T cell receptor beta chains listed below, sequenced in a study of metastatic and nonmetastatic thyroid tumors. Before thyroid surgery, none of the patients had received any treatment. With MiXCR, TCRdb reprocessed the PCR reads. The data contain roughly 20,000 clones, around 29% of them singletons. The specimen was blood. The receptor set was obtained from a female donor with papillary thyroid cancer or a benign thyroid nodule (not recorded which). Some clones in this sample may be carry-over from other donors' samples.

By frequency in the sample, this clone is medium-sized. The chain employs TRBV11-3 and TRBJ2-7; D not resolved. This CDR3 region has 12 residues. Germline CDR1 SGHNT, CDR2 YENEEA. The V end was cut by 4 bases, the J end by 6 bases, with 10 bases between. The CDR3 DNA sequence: TGTGCCAGCAGCTCCGCCAATGGCGAGCAGTACTTC. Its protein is CASSSANGEQYF.

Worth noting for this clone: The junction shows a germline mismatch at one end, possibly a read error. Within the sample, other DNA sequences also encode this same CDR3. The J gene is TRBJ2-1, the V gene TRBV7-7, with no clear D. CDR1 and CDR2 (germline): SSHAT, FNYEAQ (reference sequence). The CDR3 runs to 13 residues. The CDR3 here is CASSLGLANEQFF. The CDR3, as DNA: TGTGCTAGCAGCTTAGGTCTTGCCAATGAGCAGTTCTTC. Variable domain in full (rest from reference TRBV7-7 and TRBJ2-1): GAGVSQSPRYKVTKRGQDVTLRCDPISSHATLYWYQQALGQGPEFLTYFNYEAQPDKSGLPSDRFSAERPEGSISTLTIQRTEQRDSAMYRCASSLGLANEQFFGPGTRLTVL.

The CDR3 DNA reads TGTGCCAGCAGCTTGGTAGCATTCGATGAGCAGTTCTTC. Translation: CASSLVAFDEQFF. The chain recombines TRBV7-2 with TRBJ2-1; D remains ambiguous. CDR1 SGHTA and CDR2 FQGNSA come from the germline V gene. The germline V and J ends were trimmed by 3 bases and 8 bases, with 11 bases remaining between them. This CDR3 contains 13 residues. Using reference TRBV7-2 and TRBJ2-1 for the parts outside the CDR3, the full variable domain is GAGVSQSPSNKVTEKGKDVELRCDPISGHTALYWYRQSLGQGLEFLIYFQGNSAPDKSGLPSDRFSAERTGGSVSTLTIQRTQQEDSAVYLCASSLVAFDEQFFGPGTRLTVL.

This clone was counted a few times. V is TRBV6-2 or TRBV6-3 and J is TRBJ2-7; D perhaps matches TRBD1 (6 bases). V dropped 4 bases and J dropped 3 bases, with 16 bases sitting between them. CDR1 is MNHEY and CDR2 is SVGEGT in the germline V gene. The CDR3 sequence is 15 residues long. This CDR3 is CASSSSGTSFYEQYF. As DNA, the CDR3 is TGTGCCAGCAGTTCCTCCGGGACATCCTTCTACGAGCAGTACTTC.

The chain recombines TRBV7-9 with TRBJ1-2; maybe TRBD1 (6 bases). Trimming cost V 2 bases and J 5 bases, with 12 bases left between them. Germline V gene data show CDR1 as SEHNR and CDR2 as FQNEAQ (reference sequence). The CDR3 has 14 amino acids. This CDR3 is CASSLWGAQYGYTF. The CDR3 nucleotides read TGTGCCAGCAGCTTATGGGGGGCTCAATATGGCTACACCTTC.

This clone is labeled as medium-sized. CDR3 nucleotides: TGTGCCAGCAGTTTACCTGTCACAGGACAGCACCGCACAGATACGCAGTATTTT. This encodes CASSLPVTGQHRTDTQYF. The chain joins TRBV28 to TRBJ2-3, with TRBD1 as a possible D gene (6 bases). Trimming took 2 bases from V and 1 from J, leaving 19 bases between them. Germline assignment: CDR1 MDHEN and CDR2 SYDVKM. The CDR3 contains 18 residues.